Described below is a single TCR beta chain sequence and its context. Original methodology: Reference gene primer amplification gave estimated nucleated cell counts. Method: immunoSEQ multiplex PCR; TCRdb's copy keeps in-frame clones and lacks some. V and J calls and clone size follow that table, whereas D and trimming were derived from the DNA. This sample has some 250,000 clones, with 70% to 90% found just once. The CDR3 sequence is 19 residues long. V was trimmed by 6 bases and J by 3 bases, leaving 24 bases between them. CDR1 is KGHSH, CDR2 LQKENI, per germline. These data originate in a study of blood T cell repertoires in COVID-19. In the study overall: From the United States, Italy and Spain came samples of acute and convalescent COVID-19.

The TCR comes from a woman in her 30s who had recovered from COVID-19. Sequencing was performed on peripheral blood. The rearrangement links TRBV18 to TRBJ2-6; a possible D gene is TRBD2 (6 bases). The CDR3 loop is CASSPFIGTGEVGANVLTF. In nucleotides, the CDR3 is TGTGCCAGCTCCCCATTTATCGGGACGGGGGAAGTTGGGGCCAACGTCCTGACTTTC.